What follows are 27 T cell receptor beta chains derived from one specimen sequenced in a study of shared clonotypes between healthy human individuals. The repertoire was sequenced with immunoSEQ multiplex PCR; TCRdb's copy has only in-frame clones and lacks some. Of fewer than 1.6 million clones detected, just under 99% appear once; the ten largest clones hold about 0.35%. Sequenced input: naive CD4+ T cells sorted from blood. Described subset: CD45RA+ positively selected. The origin of the receptors is a man aged 25 to 40 in good health.

The chain couples TRBV9 to TRBJ2-2; D unclear. Germline assignment: CDR1 SGDLS and CDR2 YYNGEE. Trimming stripped 2 bases from V and 5 bases from J, with 10 bases between. The CDR3 sequence is 14 residues long. The CDR3 bases are TGTGCCAGCAGCGTGAGCTGGAGTACCGGGGAGCTGTTTTTT. Protein product: CASSVSWSTGELFF.

The chain combines TRBV28 with TRBJ2-6; 9 bases line up with TRBD1. The CDR3 is 18 amino acids. Germline loops: CDR1 MDHEN, CDR2 SYDVKM. Trimming removed 3 bases from V and 3 bases from J; junction bases left unmatched: 9. CDR3 sequence reads: CASSLFGTGRFGANVLTF. CDR3 sequence (DNA): TGTGCCAGCAGTTTGTTTGGGACAGGGCGGTTTGGGGCCAACGTCCTGACTTTC.

The chain carries TRBV29-1 and TRBJ2-1, with 14 bases identical to TRBD2. The CDR3 runs 14 residues. Germline CDR1 and CDR2: SQVTM and ANQGSEA. Germline trimming cut 1 base from V and 8 bases from J; bases unmatched to any gene: 1. The CDR3 DNA sequence: TGCAGCGTTGAAGGACTAGCGGGAGGGTATGAGCAGTTCTTC. Its protein is CSVEGLAGGYEQFF.

The gene calls are TRBV13 and TRBJ1-2; 7 bases are shared with TRBD1. Germline V gene data show CDR1 as PRHDT and CDR2 as FYEKMQ (reference sequence). The trim removed 4 bases at V and 8 bases at J, leaving 16 bases unmatched. This CDR3 has 16 amino acids. The CDR3 loop reads CASSYTGTDIRGGYTF. In nucleotides, the CDR3 is TGTGCCAGCAGCTACACCGGGACAGATATCCGAGGGGGCTACACCTTC.

The CDR3 protein is CASSLLQGDYNEQFF. The CDR3 DNA follows: TGCGCCAGCAGCTTGTTACAGGGGGACTACAATGAGCAGTTCTTC. This chain joins TRBV5-1 and TRBJ2-1, with 8 bases matching TRBD1. V lost 1 base and J lost 3; bases outside the gene matches: 3. The V gene's germline CDR1 is SGHRS and CDR2 YFSETQ. This CDR3 is built from 15 residues.

V and J are TRBV16 and TRBJ2-3; possibly TRBD1 for D (6 bases). This CDR3 is 14 amino acids long. V gave up 0 bases and J gave up 4 bases, with 8 bases separating them. Germline loops: CDR1 KGHSY, CDR2 FQNENV. In nucleotides, the CDR3 is TGTGCCAGCAGCCAATCGAGGGGGTCAGATACGCAGTATTTT. Amino acids: CASSQSRGSDTQYF.

The chain couples TRBV12-5 to TRBJ2-1; D may match TRBD1 or TRBD2 (5 bases each). Germline assignment: CDR1 LGHNT and CDR2 FRNRAP. The length of the CDR3 is 12 residues. The V gene lost 1 base and the J gene lost 9 bases, with 7 bases spanning the gap. CDR3 in DNA: TGTGCTAGTGGTTTGGAGGGGAGTGAGCAGTTCTTC. The encoded protein is CASGLEGSEQFF.

The chain carries TRBV2 and TRBJ2-1; D remains ambiguous. Trimming took off 5 bases at V and 14 bases at J, with 19 bases between the two ends. This CDR3 has 13 residues. Germline lookup yields CDR1 SNHLY and CDR2 FYNNEI. The DNA for the CDR3 is TGTGCCAGCAGTCCTAGATTTATATCTATGAAGTTCTTC. As protein: CASSPRFISMKFF.

CDR3 sequence reads: CASSTPRGSYTEAFF. The CDR3 nucleotides read TGTGCCAGCAGCACCCCCCGGGGGTCTTACACTGAAGCTTTCTTT. V is TRBV5-4 and J is TRBJ1-1; the D gene is possibly TRBD1 (5 bases). V lost 4 bases and J 3 bases, leaving 16 bases between the germline ends. Per the germline V gene, CDR1 is SGHNT and CDR2 is YYREEE (reference sequence). This CDR3 spans 15 amino acids. The complete variable domain, with remaining parts taken from reference TRBV5-4 and TRBJ1-1, reads ETGVTQSPTHLIKTRGQQVTLRCSSQSGHNTVSWYQQALGQGPQFIFQYYREEENGRGNFPPRFSGLQFPNYSSELNVNALELDDSALYLCASSTPRGSYTEAFFGQGTRLTVV.

Comments on this clone: Distinct nucleotide sequences in the sample also encode this CDR3. The chain combines TRBV18 with TRBJ2-5; D not certain. This CDR3 is built from 12 residues. From germline, CDR1 is KGHSH and CDR2 LQKENI. V was clipped by 4 bases and J by 0 bases, with 3 bases between them. CDR3 DNA sequence: TGTGCCAGCTCACTAGACCAAGAGACCCAGTACTTC. This encodes CASSLDQETQYF.

The CDR3 here is CASSYQELNTEAFF. CDR3 DNA: TGTGCCAGCAGCTACCAGGAATTGAACACTGAAGCTTTCTTT. This rearrangement joins TRBV7-9 to TRBJ1-1; D unresolved. Trimming left V 4 bases short and J 0 bases short, with 9 bases between. The CDR3 loop spans 14 amino acids. Germline CDR1 is SEHNR and CDR2 is FQNEAQ (reference sequence).

The chain joins TRBV9 to TRBJ2-1; 7 positions agree with TRBD2. There are 15 residues in the CDR3. V was clipped by 3 bases and J by 8 bases; unmatched bases: 11. Germline values: CDR1 SGDLS, CDR2 YYNGEE. CDR3 bases: TGTGCCAGCAGCGCCGACCGGGACCGGGGGGATGAGCAGTTCTTC. Translated, it gives CASSADRDRGDEQFF.

In its sample, this clone was seen once. The V gene is TRBV30, the J gene TRBJ2-3; D is perhaps TRBD1 (6 bases). This CDR3 is 15 amino acids long. V was pared by 4 bases and J by 0 bases, with 14 bases between. CDR1 and CDR2 from the germline V gene are GTSNPN and SVGIG (reference sequence). The CDR3 loop is CAWNPGATSTDTQYF. CDR3 sequence (DNA): TGTGCCTGGAACCCAGGGGCCACTAGCACAGATACGCAGTATTTT. The whole variable domain, remainder taken from reference TRBV30 and TRBJ2-3, is SQTIHQWPATLVQPVGSPLSLECTVEGTSNPNLYWYRQAAGRGLQLLFYSVGIGQISSEVPQNLSASRPQDRQFILSSKKLLLSDSGFYLCAWNPGATSTDTQYFGPGTRLTVL.

The chain recombines TRBV6-5 with TRBJ2-7, with 7 bases fitting TRBD1. The V gene's germline CDR1 is MNHEY and CDR2 SVGAGI. V shed 6 bases and J 2 bases; nucleotides not matched to a gene: 10. The CDR3 spans 15 residues. For the CDR3, the DNA is TGTGCCAGCAGAAGCACCGGGACAGCTACCTACGAGCAGTACTTC. Translation: CASRSTGTATYEQYF.

The count of this clone is one. The rearrangement uses TRBV28 and TRBJ1-3; the D gene is possibly TRBD1 (6 bases). V lost 7 bases to trimming and J lost 9 bases, with 19 bases between them. Germline V gene data show CDR1 as MDHEN and CDR2 as SYDVKM. There are 14 residues in the CDR3. CDR3 nucleotide sequence: TGTGCCAGCACCTCCGGGACACCGGTACTCACCATATATTTT. This translates into CASTSGTPVLTIYF. Supplemented by reference TRBV28 and TRBJ1-3, the full variable domain reads DVKVTQSSRYLVKRTGEKVFLECVQDMDHENMFWYRQDPGLGLRLIYFSYDVKMKEKGDIPEGYSVSREKKERFSLILESASTNQTSMYLCASTSGTPVLTIYFGEGSWLTVV.

The chain links TRBV6-5 to TRBJ1-2, with D hard to call. Germline V gene data show CDR1 as MNHEY and CDR2 as SVGAGI. V was pared by 2 bases and J by 2 bases, with 15 bases between. CDR3 size: 16 residues. The CDR3 loop reads CASSYIQAEQNYGYTF. The CDR3 DNA reads as TGTGCCAGCAGTTACATCCAGGCAGAACAGAACTATGGCTACACCTTC.

CDR3 protein: CASSPLASYEQFF. The CDR3 nucleotides read TGCGCCAGCAGCCCCCTAGCAAGTTATGAGCAGTTCTTC. The chain carries TRBV5-1 and TRBJ2-1, with a weak D call TRBD2 (5 bases). Germline V gives CDR1 SGHRS, CDR2 YFSETQ. V was clipped by 4 bases and J by 8 bases, with 13 bases between them. The CDR3 is made up of 13 amino acids.

The DNA for the CDR3 is TGTGCCAGCAGCTTAACAGGGCTACACGAGCAGTACTTC. Its translation: CASSLTGLHEQYF. The rearrangement joins TRBV11-3 to TRBJ2-7, with D tentatively TRBD1 (6 bases). The CDR3 is 13 residues long. The V end lost 2 bases, the J end lost 5 bases, and 10 bases lay between the germline ends. From germline, CDR1 is SGHNT and CDR2 YENEEA.

V is TRBV5-1 and J is TRBJ2-1; D remains unclear. V was pared by 4 bases and J by 2 bases, with 13 bases between. Per the germline V gene, CDR1 is SGHRS and CDR2 is YFSETQ. The CDR3 is made up of 15 amino acids. CDR3 bases: TGCGCCAGCAGCAAGGGCGGCGGTACCTACAATGAGCAGTTCTTC. Translation gives CASSKGGGTYNEQFF.

This chain connects TRBV11-2 to TRBJ2-7, with a possible D match to TRBD2 (5 bases). In germline, CDR1 is SGHAT, CDR2 FQNNGV. This CDR3 comprises 14 residues. Trimming took 3 bases from V and 6 from J, leaving 15 bases between them. The CDR3 reads CASSFKFVEGEQYF. The CDR3 coding sequence is TGTGCCAGCAGCTTTAAATTTGTCGAGGGCGAGCAGTACTTC.

The rearrangement joins TRBV28 to TRBJ1-5; D not certain. The CDR3 consists of 11 residues. Between the trimmed V and J ends, which lost 4 bases and 5 bases, there was a span of 3 bases. CDR1 and CDR2 (germline): MDHEN, SYDVKM. The CDR3 region is CASSSDQPQHF. The CDR3 nucleotides read TGTGCCAGCAGTTCGGATCAGCCCCAGCATTTT.

The chain combines TRBV6-5 with TRBJ2-5; TRBD2 matches at 15 bases. This CDR3 is built from 15 residues. V lost 6 bases and J lost 6; bases outside the gene matches: 5. The germline gives CDR1 MNHEY, CDR2 SVGAGI. The CDR3 DNA reads as TGTGCCAGCAGCCCTGGGACTAGCGGGAGGCAGACCCAGTACTTC. Translated, it gives CASSPGTSGRQTQYF.

The V gene is TRBV28, the J gene TRBJ2-7, with TRBD2 matching over 7 bases. Germline V gene sequence: CDR1 MDHEN, CDR2 SYDVKM. Trimming cost V 5 bases and J 8 bases; bases outside gene matches: 3. The CDR3 sequence is 11 residues long. CDR3 residues: CASSPGGKQYF. CDR3 nucleotides: TGTGCCAGCAGTCCGGGGGGAAAGCAGTACTTC.

This clone has just one count. This chain joins TRBV7-2 and TRBJ2-3; D not certain. Germline lookup yields CDR1 SGHTA and CDR2 FQGNSA. CDR3 length equals 13 residues. The V end lost 4 bases, the J end lost 5 bases, and 10 bases lay between the germline ends. The CDR3 DNA sequence: TGTGCCAGCAGCTCCCCGGGTAGAGATACGCAGTATTTT. This sequence encodes CASSSPGRDTQYF.

The chain has TRBV7-2 and TRBJ2-7, with TRBD1 matching 10 bases. V lost 4 bases, J lost 2 bases, and 8 bases stayed unmatched. In germline, CDR1 is SGHTA, CDR2 FQGNSA. This CDR3 spans 16 amino acids. CDR3 region: CASSSPRDRGTYEQYF. DNA of the CDR3: TGTGCCAGCAGCTCCCCTCGGGACAGGGGTACCTACGAGCAGTACTTC. Full variable domain (missing parts from reference TRBV7-2 and TRBJ2-7): GAGVSQSPSNKVTEKGKDVELRCDPISGHTALYWYRQSLGQGLEFLIYFQGNSAPDKSGLPSDRFSAERTGGSVSTLTIQRTQQEDSAVYLCASSSPRDRGTYEQYFGPGTRLTVT.

In DNA form, the CDR3 reads TGCGCCAGCAGCTTACCCACTATGAACACTGAAGCTTTCTTT. This codes for CASSLPTMNTEAFF. This chain uses TRBV5-1 with TRBJ1-1; D not resolved. The CDR3 is made up of 14 amino acids. Germline-derived CDR1 and CDR2 are SGHRS and YFSETQ. Trimming shortened V by 2 bases and J by 0 bases, and 8 bases separated the two germline ends.

The chain employs TRBV27 and TRBJ1-5; D unresolved. The CDR3 consists of 13 residues. V shed 3 bases and J shed 6 bases, with 9 bases lying between them. The V gene's germline CDR1 is MNHEY and CDR2 SMNVEV (reference sequence). Here the CDR3 DNA reads TGTGCCAGCAGTTTCGGGGAGGGTCAGCCCCAGCATTTT. Translated, it gives CASSFGEGQPQHF.